The 26 T cell receptor beta chains below come from one sample, sequenced in a study of blood T cells in healthy people across ages. Alongside a J-beta primer mix, a sample-barcoded 5' primer served in a second PCR lasting roughly 6 to 12 cycles. TCRdb reanalysed the 5' RACE reads using MiXCR and keeps one entry per CDR3 protein. The sample has 1 million or so distinct CDR3 sequences, under 55% seen once; the top ten hold 18%. The specimen sequenced was blood. These receptors were obtained from a woman aged 55-70 years in good health.

The V and J genes are TRBV19 and TRBJ2-1, with D possibly being TRBD2 (5 bases). Trimming pared 3 bases from V and 2 bases from J, leaving 11 bases between. In germline, CDR1 is LNHDA, CDR2 SQIVND (reference sequence). The CDR3 is made up of 15 amino acids. The CDR3, as DNA: TGTGCCAGTAGTATGAGTGGGAGCCCCTACAATGAGCAGTTCTTC. It translates to CASSMSGSPYNEQFF.

This sequence joins TRBV27 and TRBJ2-2; 9 bases map to TRBD1. The CDR3 extends over 15 amino acids. Germline CDR1 and CDR2: MNHEY and SMNVEV (reference sequence). After removal of 8 bases from V and 5 bases from J, the junction contained 9 bases not matched to a gene. CDR3 amino acids: CASGERTGETGELFF. DNA for the CDR3: TGTGCCAGCGGAGAGAGGACAGGGGAAACCGGGGAGCTGTTTTTT.

This clonotype was observed a handful of times. An end of the junction differs from the germline gene, which may be a read error. The V gene is TRBV3-1, the J gene TRBJ2-3; 8 bases align to TRBD2. This CDR3 has 16 amino acids. Germline CDR1 and CDR2: LGHDT and YNNKEL (reference sequence). CDR3 residues: CASSQEGAGATDTQYF. In DNA form, the CDR3 reads TGTGCCAGCAGCCAAGAAGGAGCGGGAGCTACAGACACGCAGTATTTT.

This clonotype was seen a handful of times. The rearrangement links TRBV12-3 or TRBV12-4 to TRBJ2-4, with no clear D. The J call may be in error: the DNA end matches TRBJ2-7 better. The CDR3 has 14 residues. The CDR3 sequence: CASSASWGSYEQYF. For the CDR3, the DNA is TGTGCCAGCAGTGCCTCTTGGGGCTCCTACGAGCAGTACTTC.

This clonotype has only a few counts. The chain recombines TRBV27 with TRBJ2-5, with a possible D match to TRBD2 (5 bases). In germline, CDR1 is MNHEY, CDR2 SMNVEV (reference sequence). The germline V and J ends were trimmed by 8 bases and 1 base, with 11 bases remaining between them. This CDR3 contains 13 residues. The CDR3 DNA is TGTGCCAGCGCATTCGGGGTCCAAGAGACCCAGTACTTC. Encoded protein: CASAFGVQETQYF.

The rearrangement links TRBV20-1 to TRBJ2-3; tentatively, D is TRBD1 or TRBD2 (7 bases each). Germline loops: CDR1 DFQATT, CDR2 SNEGSKA (reference sequence). The CDR3 has 15 residues. V was shortened by 4 bases and J by 3 bases, with 17 bases between the two germline ends. CDR3 sequence: CSATRGGTVTDTQYF. In DNA, the CDR3 is TGCAGTGCTACAAGGGGGGGGACAGTTACAGATACGCAGTATTTT.

V is TRBV18 and J is TRBJ2-7; weak D call: TRBD1 (5 bases). CDR3 length: 14 amino acids. CDR1 and CDR2 (germline): KGHSH, LQKENI. Between the trimmed V and J ends, which lost 2 bases and 3 bases, there was a span of 11 bases. Here the CDR3 DNA reads TGTGCCAGCTCACCAAAAGACAGAGTCTACGAGCAGTACTTC. Translation gives CASSPKDRVYEQYF. Drawing the rest from reference TRBV18 and TRBJ2-7, the complete variable domain is NAGVMQNPRHLVRRRGQEARLRCSPMKGHSHVYWYRQLPEEGLKFMVYLQKENIIDESGMPKERFSAEFPKEGPSILRIQQVVRGDSAAYFCASSPKDRVYEQYFGPGTRLTVT.

The rearrangement uses TRBV27 and TRBJ1-4; tentatively, D is TRBD1 (6 bases). Trimming took off 7 bases at V and 8 bases at J, with 17 bases between the two ends. The CDR3 covers 14 residues. CDR1 MNHEY and CDR2 SMNVEV come from the germline V gene (reference sequence). For the CDR3, the DNA is TGTGCCAGCACCAAAACAGGGTTTGGGGAAAAACTGTTTTTT. Its protein product is CASTKTGFGEKLFF.

In its sample, this clonotype was seen a few times. The chain recombines TRBV9 with TRBJ2-7, with a possible D match to TRBD1 (8 bases). This CDR3 region has 13 residues. V was cut by 6 bases and J by 6 bases, with 16 bases left in between. The germline V gene encodes CDR1 SGDLS and CDR2 YYNGEE. The CDR3 bases are TGTGCCAGCACCGGACAGGGAGGGGGCGAGCAGTACTTC. Protein: CASTGQGGGEQYF. Drawing the rest from reference TRBV9 and TRBJ2-7, the complete variable domain is DSGVTQTPKHLITATGQRVTLRCSPRSGDLSVYWYQQSLDQGLQFLIQYYNGEERAKGNILERFSAQQFPDLHSELNLSSLELGDSALYFCASTGQGGGEQYFGPGTRLTVT.

CDR3 bases: TGTGCCAGCAGTTTGGACACCTTCCCCTACGAGCAGTACTTC. Translation: CASSLDTFPYEQYF. The chain employs TRBV6-5 and TRBJ2-7; TRBD1 might be the D (5 bases). Trimming shortened V by 4 bases and J by 2 bases, and 12 bases separated the two germline ends. The CDR3 extends over 14 amino acids. Germline V CDR1 and CDR2: MNHEY, SVGAGI.

The chain uses TRBV15 and TRBJ1-4; D may be TRBD1 (5 bases). V dropped 0 bases and J dropped 3 bases, with 11 bases sitting between them. The CDR3 contains 16 residues. The germline CDR1 and CDR2 sequences are LNHNV and YYDKDF (reference sequence). The CDR3 sequence: CATSRDRGLANEKLFF. For the CDR3, the DNA is TGTGCCACCAGCAGAGATCGGGGGTTGGCTAATGAAAAACTGTTTTTT.

This clonotype has ten or more counts. The chain is built from TRBV29-1 and TRBJ2-5; 9 bases match TRBD1. Losses at the gene ends were 7 bases for V and 4 bases for J; bases not matched to a gene: 10. Germline assignment: CDR1 SQVTM and CDR2 ANQGSEA. This CDR3 comprises 14 residues. CDR3 sequence: CSGKDRGIRETQYF. The DNA for the CDR3 is TGCAGCGGCAAGGACAGGGGTATCCGAGAGACCCAGTACTTC.

This clonotype was observed once. V and J are TRBV6-5 and TRBJ1-4; no clear D. The V end lost 2 bases, the J end lost 5 bases, and 3 bases lay between the germline ends. The CDR3 covers 12 residues. The V gene's germline CDR1 is MNHEY and CDR2 SVGAGI. The CDR3 sequence is CASSYRNEKLFF. The CDR3 DNA is TGTGCCAGCAGTTACAGGAATGAAAAACTGTTTTTT.

The CDR3 protein is CASSQGGAEQFF. The CDR3 coding sequence is TGCGCCAGCAGCCAAGGCGGGGCAGAGCAGTTCTTC. The V call is TRBV4-1, the J call TRBJ2-1; D possibly corresponds to TRBD2 (6 bases). The V end was cut by 1 base, the J end by 10 bases, with 8 bases between. Germline lookup yields CDR1 MGHRA and CDR2 YSYEKL. The CDR3 spans 12 residues.

The chain has TRBV28 and TRBJ1-5, with TRBD1 matching 7 bases. Trimming cost V 5 bases and J 4 bases; bases outside gene matches: 5. This CDR3 is built from 14 residues. The V gene's germline CDR1 is MDHEN and CDR2 SYDVKM. For the CDR3, the DNA is TGTGCCAGCAGTATGGCGGGACAGAATCAGCCCCAGCATTTT. Residues: CASSMAGQNQPQHF.

This clonotype was counted only a few times. The V call is TRBV5-1, the J call TRBJ2-3; D may be TRBD2 (6 bases). V was trimmed by 3 bases and J by 0 bases, leaving 17 bases between them. Germline CDR1 reads SGHRS; CDR2 reads YFSETQ. The length of the CDR3 is 17 residues. The chain's CDR3 is CASSWGGLPGSTDTQYF. Here the CDR3 DNA reads TGCGCCAGCAGCTGGGGAGGACTGCCGGGGAGCACAGATACGCAGTATTTT.

This clonotype showed up just a few times. A much larger clone lies a single base off, so this may be a read error. The chain has TRBV6-5 and TRBJ2-7, with D possibly being TRBD2 (6 bases). Per the germline V gene, CDR1 is MNHEY and CDR2 is SVGAGI. Trimming left V 11 bases short and J 7 bases short, with 30 bases between. The CDR3 extends over 16 amino acids. CDR3 region: CAASAYRDWQGNEQYF. The CDR3, as DNA: TGTGCCGCATCGGCTTATCGGGACTGGCAGGGCAATGAGCAGTACTTC.

J is TRBJ2-5 and V is TRBV7-8; D gene ambiguous. Germline V gives CDR1 SGHVS, CDR2 FQNEAQ. Trimming cost V 5 bases and J 6 bases, with 16 bases left between them. The CDR3 sequence is 14 residues long. CDR3 amino acids: CASSTGPAAKTQYF. In nucleotides, the CDR3 is TGTGCCAGCAGCACCGGACCTGCCGCGAAGACCCAGTACTTC.

V usage is TRBV6-6 and J usage is TRBJ2-2; 9 bases match TRBD1. The J segment lost 4 bases and the V segment lost 6 bases, leaving 3 bases of the junction unmatched. CDR3 size: 14 residues. Germline CDR1 reads MNHNY; CDR2 reads SVGAGI (reference sequence). The CDR3: CASRQGASTGELFF. As DNA, the CDR3 is TGTGCCAGCAGACAGGGGGCGAGCACCGGGGAGCTGTTTTTT.

The chain recombines TRBV7-6 with TRBJ2-7; unclear D gene. Per germline, CDR1 SGHVS and CDR2 FNYEAQ. Deletions cut 1 base from V and 3 bases from J, with 16 bases between. The CDR3 is 16 residues long. CDR3 loop: CASSLGSGRNNYEQYF. CDR3 DNA: TGTGCCAGCAGCTTAGGGTCTGGACGGAACAACTACGAGCAGTACTTC. The full variable domain, completed using reference TRBV7-6 and TRBJ2-7, is GAGVSQSPRYKVTKRGQDVALRCDPISGHVSLYWYRQALGQGPEFLTYFNYEAQQDKSGLPNDRFSAERPEGSISTLTIQRTEQRDSAMYRCASSLGSGRNNYEQYFGPGTRLTVT.

V and J are TRBV5-1 and TRBJ1-2; 8 bases are a match to TRBD1. This CDR3 spans 15 amino acids. With V trimmed by 3 bases and J by 4 bases, 8 bases remained unmatched. CDR1 is SGHRS and CDR2 is YFSETQ in the germline V gene. The CDR3: CASSSSPGQVYGYTF. The CDR3 nucleotides read TGCGCCAGCAGCTCCAGCCCGGGACAGGTCTATGGCTACACCTTC.

The V call is TRBV20-1, the J call TRBJ2-5; 7 bases are shared with TRBD1. The assigned J gene may be wrong: the sequence end matches TRBJ2-7 better. This CDR3 region has 13 residues. Germline CDR1 and CDR2: DFQATT and SNEGSKA (reference sequence). The CDR3 region is CSARLRGGGEQYF. CDR3 in DNA: TGCAGTGCTAGATTAAGAGGGGGCGGCGAGCAGTACTTC.

A few counts support this clonotype. The chain recombines TRBV20-1 with TRBJ2-7, with 8 bases that match TRBD2. The V gene end was trimmed by 6 bases and the J gene end by 7 bases; junction bases not matched to a gene: 23. CDR1 DFQATT and CDR2 SNEGSKA come from the germline V gene (reference sequence). The CDR3 covers 17 residues. CDR3 sequence reads: CSAAGGRAGELLGEQYF. DNA for the CDR3: TGCAGTGCCGCGGGGGGACGAGCGGGAGAGCTTTTGGGGGAGCAGTACTTC.

This clonotype was found a few times. The chain has TRBV29-1 and TRBJ2-3; D gene ambiguous. Per germline, CDR1 SQVTM and CDR2 ANQGSEA. V dropped 6 bases and J dropped 0 bases, with 7 bases sitting between them. The CDR3 has 12 amino acids. The CDR3 DNA is TGCAGCGTGGGCCCCAGCACAGATACGCAGTATTTT. Amino acid sequence: CSVGPSTDTQYF.

In its sample, this clonotype was seen once. The chain recombines TRBV5-1 with TRBJ2-3, with D perhaps TRBD1 (5 bases). From germline, CDR1 is SGHRS and CDR2 YFSETQ. V was clipped by 2 bases and J by 3 bases, with 13 bases between them. CDR3 length: 15 residues. CDR3 amino acids: CASSFRAPGTDTQYF. The CDR3 DNA is TGCGCCAGCAGCTTCCGGGCACCAGGGACAGATACGCAGTATTTT.

V usage is TRBV12-3 or TRBV12-4 and J usage is TRBJ2-2; D may be TRBD1 or TRBD2 (6 bases each). The CDR3 has 15 amino acids. Trimming took 7 bases from V and 0 from J, leaving 12 bases between them. CDR3 in DNA: TGTGCCAGCAACAGGGAGGATTCGAACACCGGGGAGCTGTTTTTT. As protein: CASNREDSNTGELFF.